This TCR beta chain was identified during a study of blood T cell repertoires in COVID-19. Study details: Spain, Italy and the United States supplied samples that represented acute and convalescent COVID-19.

Using immunoSEQ multiplex PCR, the repertoire was profiled, and TCRdb retains in-frame clones only, with some absent. The profile shows around 150,000 clones, about 80% of them singletons. V lost 6 bases, J lost 9 bases, and 8 bases stayed unmatched. The V gene's germline CDR1 is MNHEY and CDR2 SVGAGI. The length of the CDR3 is 13 residues. Clinical history as reported by participants underpinned cohort assignment. Donors in Cohort 3 counted as recovered after two negative PCRs, clearance, or symptom resolution. The rearrangement links TRBV6-5 to TRBJ2-7; 10 nucleotides line up with TRBD1. This TCR was sampled from a man aged 45-65 years who had recovered from COVID-19. Sequenced: PBMCs or T cells enriched from blood (not recorded which). As DNA, the CDR3 is TGTGCCAGCAGGGAGGACAGGGGGAGTGGGCAGTACTTC. Protein sequence: CASREDRGSGQYF.